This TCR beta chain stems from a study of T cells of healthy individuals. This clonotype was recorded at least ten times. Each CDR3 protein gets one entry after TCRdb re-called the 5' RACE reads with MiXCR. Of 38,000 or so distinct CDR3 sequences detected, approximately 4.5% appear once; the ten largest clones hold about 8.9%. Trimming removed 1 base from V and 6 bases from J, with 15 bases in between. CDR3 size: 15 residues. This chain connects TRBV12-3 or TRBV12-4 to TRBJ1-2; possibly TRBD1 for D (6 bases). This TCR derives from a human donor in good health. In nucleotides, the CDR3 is TGTGCCAGCAGTTTAGACCTACTCAGGACAGATGGCTACACCTTC. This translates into CASSLDLLRTDGYTF.